Below are 17 T cell receptor beta chains sequenced from a single sample in a study of vaccination and CD4 T cells after COVID-19. The antigens these receptors bind are not known. Sequencing of cultured CD4+ T cell DNA used the Oncomine TCR Beta short-read assay. TCRdb analysed the PCR reads with MiXCR anew, one entry per CDR3 protein. The data show around 10,000 distinct CDR3 sequences, approximately 40% seen once. Treatment in this sample: approximately nine-day PBMC culture with coronavirus spike peptide pools or control peptides (ViraFEST assay). Sequenced: CD4+ T cells from blood, cultured in vitro. All receptors come from a human donor who had recovered from COVID-19.

This chain connects TRBV20-1 to TRBJ1-6; D uncertain. The V and J ends lost 3 bases and 7 bases respectively, with 16 bases between them. Germline lookup yields CDR1 DFQATT and CDR2 SNEGSKA (reference sequence). The CDR3 runs 15 residues. CDR3 loop: CSASPPAGGNSPLHF. The CDR3 DNA reads as TGCAGTGCTAGTCCCCCGGCGGGCGGCAATTCACCCCTCCACTTT.

This chain joins TRBV20-1 and TRBJ2-3; D unresolved. V was pared by 7 bases and J by 2 bases, with 10 bases between. Germline V gene data show CDR1 as DFQATT and CDR2 as SNEGSKA (reference sequence). The CDR3 extends over 12 amino acids. Here the CDR3 reads CSVFTPTDTQYF. The CDR3 nucleotides are TGCAGTGTCTTCACCCCCACAGATACGCAGTATTTT.

This chain joins TRBV12-3 or TRBV12-4 and TRBJ1-1, with 7 bases matching TRBD1. The CDR3 is 15 residues long. V dropped 4 bases and J dropped 0; count of bases not matched to a gene: 5. The CDR3 region is CASSSQGQMNTEAFF. CDR3 sequence (DNA): TGTGCCAGCAGTTCTCAGGGACAGATGAACACTGAAGCTTTCTTT.

This clonotype was observed a single time. The J gene is TRBJ2-2, the V gene TRBV5-4; D gene ambiguous. The CDR3 is 15 amino acids. With 1 base removed from V and 1 base from J, the gap between germline ends came to 8 bases. From germline, CDR1 is SGHNT and CDR2 YYREEE (reference sequence). The CDR3 here is CASSLIIGNTGELFF. The DNA for the CDR3 is TGTGCCAGCAGCTTGATCATAGGGAACACCGGGGAGCTGTTTTTT. Based on the CDR3 plus reference TRBV5-4 and TRBJ2-2, the full variable domain is ETGVTQSPTHLIKTRGQQVTLRCSSQSGHNTVSWYQQALGQGPQFIFQYYREEENGRGNFPPRFSGLQFPNYSSELNVNALELDDSALYLCASSLIIGNTGELFFGEGSRLTVL.

This rearrangement joins TRBV24-1 to TRBJ2-2; D may correspond to TRBD1 or TRBD2 (6 bases each). The CDR3 length is 17 residues. Germline values: CDR1 KGHDR, CDR2 SFDVKD. V was trimmed by 5 bases and J by 0 bases, leaving 15 bases between them. The chain's CDR3 is CATSAVAGTSNTGELFF. CDR3 DNA: TGTGCCACCAGTGCCGTCGCGGGGACATCGAACACCGGGGAGCTGTTTTTT.

The V gene is TRBV28, the J gene TRBJ2-2; 8 bases are shared with TRBD2. This CDR3 region has 15 residues. The ends lost 10 bases at V and 5 bases at J; junction bases unmatched: 12. Germline V lookup: CDR1 MDHEN, CDR2 SYDVKM. This CDR3 reads CAILQSGGETGELFF. CDR3 in DNA: TGTGCCATCCTACAAAGCGGGGGAGAGACCGGGGAGCTGTTTTTT.

The table lists this clonotype with a few counts. The chain links TRBV6-5 to TRBJ2-7, with D unclear. This CDR3 region has 12 residues. Germline CDR1 is MNHEY and CDR2 is SVGAGI. The germline V and J ends were trimmed by 4 bases and 4 bases, with 8 bases remaining between them. CDR3 bases: TGTGCCAGCAGTTCCCCTACGTACGAGCAGTACTTC. Protein product: CASSSPTYEQYF.

This clonotype has a handful of counts. The chain recombines TRBV5-1 with TRBJ2-5; 7 nucleotides agree with TRBD2. Germline CDR1 reads SGHRS; CDR2 reads YFSETQ. The length of the CDR3 is 16 residues. V dropped 2 bases and J dropped 2; count of bases not matched to a gene: 9. The CDR3 coding sequence is TGCGCCAGCAGCTTCGACAACCTAGCGGTACAAGAGACCCAGTACTTC. As protein: CASSFDNLAVQETQYF.

J is TRBJ2-5 and V is TRBV7-9; D perhaps matches TRBD2 (5 bases). With 0 bases removed from V and 6 bases from J, the gap between germline ends came to 11 bases. This CDR3 region has 14 residues. Germline V gives CDR1 SEHNR, CDR2 FQNEAQ (reference sequence). Here the CDR3 DNA reads TGTGCCAGCAGCTTAGCGGATGAGGGCAAGACCCAGTACTTC. As protein: CASSLADEGKTQYF.

This clonotype came up a few times. Here the CDR3 reads CASTLAQGIEQYF. The CDR3 DNA is TGTGCCAGCACCCTCGCACAGGGAATTGAGCAGTACTTC. The gene calls are TRBV6-1 and TRBJ2-7; D possibly corresponds to TRBD1 (6 bases). This CDR3 is 13 amino acids long. Trimming pared 7 bases from V and 7 bases from J, leaving 17 bases between. The germline CDR1 and CDR2 sequences are MNHNS and SASEGT.

This clonotype was counted only a few times. The chain links TRBV19 to TRBJ1-2; maybe TRBD1 (5 bases). The CDR3 covers 14 residues. The ends were cut back, 5 bases at V and 6 bases at J, with 16 bases in the middle. Germline CDR1 is LNHDA and CDR2 is SQIVND (reference sequence). CDR3: CASSLAGRLNGYTF. CDR3 sequence (DNA): TGTGCCAGTAGTCTAGCAGGGAGGTTGAATGGCTACACCTTC.

This clonotype came up a few times. The CDR3 DNA reads TGCGCCAGCAGCCCGGACAGTCATAGCAATCAGCCCCAGCATTTT. Its translation: CASSPDSHSNQPQHF. The chain combines TRBV5-1 with TRBJ1-5; D might be TRBD1 (6 bases). Trimming stripped 4 bases from V and 0 bases from J, with 11 bases between. The germline CDR1 and CDR2 sequences are SGHRS and YFSETQ. The CDR3 covers 15 residues.

The chain uses TRBV30 and TRBJ1-6, with no clear D. V lost 0 bases and J lost 9, with 12 bases in between. Germline V gives CDR1 GTSNPN, CDR2 SVGIG (reference sequence). This CDR3 spans 14 amino acids. The CDR3 bases are TGTGCCTGGAGTGTACACAGTCAGGCTTCACCCCTCCACTTT. Translation: CAWSVHSQASPLHF. The whole variable domain, remainder taken from reference TRBV30 and TRBJ1-6, is SQTIHQWPATLVQPVGSPLSLECTVEGTSNPNLYWYRQAAGRGLQLLFYSVGIGQISSEVPQNLSASRPQDRQFILSSKKLLLSDSGFYLCAWSVHSQASPLHFGNGTRLTVT.

This clonotype came up a few times. The chain combines TRBV18 with TRBJ2-7; TRBD1 might be the D (5 bases). Trimming pared 3 bases from V and 1 base from J, leaving 10 bases between. The CDR3 extends over 14 amino acids. CDR1 and CDR2 from the germline V gene are KGHSH and LQKENI. The CDR3 here is CASSPSSGSYEQYF. DNA for the CDR3: TGTGCCAGCTCACCCTCCTCAGGGTCCTACGAGCAGTACTTC.

There are a few counts of this clonotype. The rearrangement uses TRBV18 and TRBJ2-7, with 8 bases fitting TRBD1. V lost 2 bases to trimming and J lost 3 bases; unmatched junction nucleotides: 3. Germline values: CDR1 KGHSH, CDR2 LQKENI. The CDR3 consists of 14 residues. The CDR3 is CASSPSTGGYEQYF. CDR3 nucleotides: TGTGCCAGCTCACCAAGTACAGGGGGCTACGAGCAGTACTTC.

This clonotype was detected a few times. CDR3 sequence (DNA): TGCGCCAGCAGCCAAGGAGCAAATTCACCCCTCCACTTT. It is translated as CASSQGANSPLHF. The gene calls are TRBV4-1 and TRBJ1-6; D uncertain. V lost 1 base and J lost 7, with 5 bases in between. Looked up from germline, CDR1 is MGHRA and CDR2 is YSYEKL. The CDR3 is 13 amino acids.

The V gene is TRBV28, the J gene TRBJ2-6; D is unresolved. The CDR3 runs 14 residues. The V gene lost 5 bases and the J gene lost 0 bases, with 5 bases spanning the gap. The germline V gene has CDR1 MDHEN and CDR2 SYDVKM. DNA for the CDR3: TGTGCCAGCAGTCGGAGCTCTGGGGCCAACGTCCTGACTTTC. Its protein product is CASSRSSGANVLTF.